These 29 T cell receptor beta chains were sequenced from one sample in a study of blood T cell repertoires in COVID-19. Only in-frame clones appear in the TCRdb table, and some are missing; sequencing was by immunoSEQ multiplex PCR. The data contain fewer than 600,000 clones, 85% to 90% of them singletons. What was sequenced was peripheral blood. The source of these receptors is a man aged 18 to 35 with COVID-19, enrolled during active disease.

The chain has TRBV5-4 and TRBJ2-1; 12 nucleotides align to TRBD2. This CDR3 spans 17 amino acids. Germline assignment: CDR1 SGHNT and CDR2 YYREEE (reference sequence). Trimming cost V 3 bases and J 6 bases; bases outside gene matches: 10. The DNA of the CDR3 is TGTGCCAGCAGCTCGGGGCTAGCGGGGGGGCTCGGCAATGAGCAGTTCTTC. This codes for CASSSGLAGGLGNEQFF.

This clone occurred once. The rearrangement joins TRBV29-1 to TRBJ2-5; 11 nucleotides align to TRBD2. The CDR3 is made up of 14 amino acids. The germline V gene encodes CDR1 SQVTM and CDR2 ANQGSEA. V shed 4 bases and J 1 base; nucleotides not matched to a gene: 2. CDR3 coding DNA: TGCAGCGTTGTAGCGGGGGGGTTCCAAGAGACCCAGTACTTC. Translated: CSVVAGGFQETQYF.

The chain is built from TRBV5-8 and TRBJ2-7, with D possibly matching TRBD2 (6 bases). CDR1 is SGHTS and CDR2 is YDEGEE in the germline V gene. The CDR3 length is 14 residues. Trimming left V 4 bases short and J 1 base short, with 12 bases between. In DNA form, the CDR3 reads TGTGCCAGCAGCGCGGGAATCGGGTCCTACGAGCAGTACTTC. The encoded protein is CASSAGIGSYEQYF.

For this clone: Within the sample, other DNA sequences also encode this same CDR3. The J gene is TRBJ2-2, the V gene TRBV30; TRBD1 might be the D (6 bases). The CDR3 sequence is 14 residues long. Deletions cut 1 base from V and 4 bases from J, with 10 bases between. The V gene's germline CDR1 is GTSNPN and CDR2 SVGIG (reference sequence). Here the CDR3 DNA reads TGTGCCTGGAGTGAGGGGGTGAGCACCGGGGAGCTGTTTTTT. This translates into CAWSEGVSTGELFF.

The CDR3 region has the DNA TGTGCCAGTAGTCCCCAAGGGGGCCCTTGGCTAAATGAGCAGTTCTTC. As protein: CASSPQGGPWLNEQFF. The chain combines TRBV19 with TRBJ2-1, with 7 bases identical to TRBD1. CDR3 length: 16 amino acids. Germline lookup yields CDR1 LNHDA and CDR2 SQIVND (reference sequence). Losses at the gene ends were 5 bases for V and 7 bases for J; bases not matched to a gene: 14. Together with reference TRBV19 and TRBJ2-1, the CDR3 gives the full variable domain: DGGITQSPKYLFRKEGQNVTLSCEQNLNHDAMYWYRQDPGQGLRLIYYSQIVNDFQKGDIAEGYSVSREKKESFPLTVTSAQKNPTAFYLCASSPQGGPWLNEQFFGPGTRLTVL.

The rearrangement joins TRBV11-2 to TRBJ2-1; TRBD1 is a possible D gene (6 bases). Germline lookup yields CDR1 SGHAT and CDR2 FQNNGV. This CDR3 has 13 amino acids. V dropped 5 bases and J dropped 4 bases, with 9 bases sitting between them. The CDR3 reads CASSPGQYNEQFF. In DNA, the CDR3 is TGTGCCAGCAGCCCTGGACAGTACAATGAGCAGTTCTTC.

This clone appeared a few times. The rearrangement links TRBV12-3 or TRBV12-4 to TRBJ1-2; TRBD1 is a possible D gene (5 bases). The CDR3 runs to 13 residues. Trimming cost V 6 bases and J 3 bases, with 11 bases left between them. CDR3 coding DNA: TGTGCCAGCAGCTTGGACAAGTACTATGGCTACACCTTC. Amino acid sequence: CASSLDKYYGYTF.

This chain uses TRBV5-1 with TRBJ2-3; maybe TRBD1 (5 bases). This CDR3 has 14 residues. V was clipped by 2 bases and J by 3 bases, with 10 bases between them. The germline CDR1 and CDR2 sequences are SGHRS and YFSETQ. The CDR3 here is CASSFRDRTDTQYF. The CDR3 DNA reads TGCGCCAGCAGCTTCAGGGATAGAACAGATACGCAGTATTTT. Full variable domain (remainder filled in from reference TRBV5-1 and TRBJ2-3): KAGVTQTPRYLIKTRGQQVTLSCSPISGHRSVSWYQQTPGQGLQFLFEYFSETQRNKGNFPGRFSGRQFSNSRSEMNVSTLELGDSALYLCASSFRDRTDTQYFGPGTRLTVL.

This chain connects TRBV10-3 to TRBJ2-1, with 13 bases that match TRBD2. The CDR3 is 13 amino acids. Trimming removed 10 bases from V and 7 bases from J; junction bases left unmatched: 4. Germline CDR1 reads ENHRY; CDR2 reads SYGVKD. This CDR3 is CATGTSGTNEQFF. The CDR3 coding sequence is TGTGCCACCGGGACTAGCGGGACAAATGAGCAGTTCTTC.

The J gene is TRBJ1-5, the V gene TRBV29-1; D not resolved. V was cut by 5 bases and J by 0 bases, with 11 bases left in between. From germline, CDR1 is SQVTM and CDR2 ANQGSEA. The CDR3 loop spans 14 amino acids. The DNA for the CDR3 is TGCAGCGTTCGCACGGAGGGTAGCAATCAGCCCCAGCATTTT. This encodes CSVRTEGSNQPQHF.

J is TRBJ2-7 and V is TRBV15; D might be TRBD2 (5 bases). The CDR3 has 13 residues. Trimming pared 0 bases from V and 4 bases from J, leaving 7 bases between. Per germline, CDR1 LNHNV and CDR2 YYDKDF (reference sequence). As DNA, the CDR3 is TGTGCCACCAGCAGAGATTCGGGGTACGAGCAGTACTTC. It translates to CATSRDSGYEQYF. Based on the CDR3 plus reference TRBV15 and TRBJ2-7, the full variable domain is DAMVIQNPRYQVTQFGKPVTLSCSQTLNHNVMYWYQQKSSQAPKLLFHYYDKDFNNEADTPDNFQSRRPNTSFCFLDIRSPGLGDTAMYLCATSRDSGYEQYFGPGTRLTVT.

The V call is TRBV6-6, the J call TRBJ2-1; TRBD2 matches 7 bases. CDR3 size: 15 residues. V lost 6 bases and J lost 7; bases outside the gene matches: 12. Germline V CDR1 and CDR2: MNHNY, SVGAGI (reference sequence). The CDR3 spells CASSISGVPGNEQFF. CDR3 sequence (DNA): TGTGCCAGCAGCATCAGCGGGGTTCCGGGGAATGAGCAGTTCTTC.

Turning to this clone: This specimen includes other DNA sequences encoding the same CDR3. The CDR3 region is CASSQVAGYEQYF. CDR3 in DNA: TGTGCCAGCAGCCAAGTAGCCGGCTACGAGCAGTACTTC. The chain couples TRBV3-1 (or the pseudogene TRBV3-2) to TRBJ2-7; the D is unclear. This CDR3 is 13 amino acids long. The ends were cut back, 1 base at V and 3 bases at J, with 7 bases in the middle. Looked up from germline, CDR1 is LGHDT and CDR2 is YNNKEL (reference sequence).

DNA for the CDR3: TGTGCCAGTAGCCCCACCCGGACAGGGGGTAGCTATGGCTACACCTTC. It specifies CASSPTRTGGSYGYTF. The chain has TRBV19 and TRBJ1-2, with TRBD1 matching 10 bases. This CDR3 spans 16 amino acids. Trimming removed 6 bases from V and 4 bases from J; junction bases left unmatched: 11. Germline V CDR1 and CDR2: LNHDA, SQIVND (reference sequence).

The chain combines TRBV18 with TRBJ2-1, with 9 bases that match TRBD1. The germline CDR1 and CDR2 sequences are KGHSH and LQKENI. J lost 4 bases, V lost 0 bases, and 1 base had no gene match. This CDR3 has 15 amino acids. DNA of the CDR3: TGTGCCAGCTCACCACCGGACAGGGGATACAATGAGCAGTTCTTC. Translation: CASSPPDRGYNEQFF.

This clone has only one observation. The chain couples TRBV5-1 to TRBJ2-1; 7 bases map to TRBD1. V shed 0 bases, J shed 7 bases, and the junction held 4 bases outside the gene matches. Germline CDR1 and CDR2: SGHRS and YFSETQ. The CDR3 is made up of 14 amino acids. DNA for the CDR3: TGCGCCAGCAGCTTGGGGGACAGTATGAATGAGCAGTTCTTC. It codes for CASSLGDSMNEQFF. The variable domain in full, with the rest retrieved from reference TRBV5-1 and TRBJ2-1, is KAGVTQTPRYLIKTRGQQVTLSCSPISGHRSVSWYQQTPGQGLQFLFEYFSETQRNKGNFPGRFSGRQFSNSRSEMNVSTLELGDSALYLCASSLGDSMNEQFFGPGTRLTVL.

The chain couples TRBV27 to TRBJ2-1, with D possibly TRBD2 on 5 matching bases. CDR3 size: 12 residues. Trimming stripped 5 bases from V and 9 bases from J, with 11 bases between. Germline CDR1 is MNHEY and CDR2 is SMNVEV (reference sequence). CDR3 DNA: TGTGCCAGCAGTCAAAGCGGTATTGAGCAGTTCTTC. Encoded protein: CASSQSGIEQFF.

This sequence joins TRBV19 and TRBJ2-5; the match to TRBD1 covers 9 bases. The CDR3 sequence is 14 residues long. J gave up 6 bases and V 4 bases, and 6 bases lay outside the gene matches. The germline gives CDR1 LNHDA, CDR2 SQIVND (reference sequence). CDR3 protein: CASSRTGGAQTQYF. In DNA form, the CDR3 reads TGTGCCAGTAGTAGAACAGGGGGCGCACAGACCCAGTACTTC.

Concerning this clone itself: The junction departs from the called germline gene at one end, perhaps through a read error. V gene TRBV3-1 (or the pseudogene TRBV3-2) combines with J gene TRBJ2-1, with 7 positions matching TRBD1. This CDR3 spans 15 amino acids. Germline CDR1 LGHDT, CDR2 YNNKEL (reference sequence). Here the CDR3 DNA reads TGTGCCAGCAGCAAAGAGGGGGCCGCATACAATGAGCAGTTCTTC. Translated, it gives CASSKEGAAYNEQFF.

This chain uses TRBV24-1 with TRBJ2-3; TRBD2 matches at 16 bases. CDR1 is KGHDR, CDR2 SFDVKD, per germline. The CDR3 loop spans 19 amino acids. V lost 0 bases and J lost 10; bases outside the gene matches: 12. In nucleotides, the CDR3 is TGTGCCACCAGTGATTTGTCCGGGACTAGCGGGAGGGCCGCCGGGTCGCAGTATTTT. This translates into CATSDLSGTSGRAAGSQYF.

This chain links TRBV4-1 with TRBJ1-3, with TRBD1 matching over 8 bases. This CDR3 has 17 amino acids. V lost 3 bases to trimming and J lost 2 bases; unmatched junction nucleotides: 9. Germline values: CDR1 MGHRA, CDR2 YSYEKL. The CDR3 nucleotides are TGCGCCAGCAGCCAGTACCCCCGGGACAGGCCTGGAAACACCATATATTTT. Translating it yields CASSQYPRDRPGNTIYF.

The chain uses TRBV7-9 and TRBJ2-4; 7 nucleotides match TRBD2. Per the germline V gene, CDR1 is SEHNR and CDR2 is FQNEAQ (reference sequence). The CDR3 contains 20 residues. V lost 5 bases, J lost 0 bases, and 19 bases stayed unmatched. The chain's CDR3 is CASSGELLAAASLAKNIQYF. The DNA of the CDR3 is TGTGCCAGCAGCGGGGAGCTGCTAGCGGCAGCGAGTTTAGCCAAAAACATTCAGTACTTC.

The genes are TRBV18 and TRBJ2-7, with D tentatively TRBD1 (6 bases). The CDR3 consists of 15 residues. Germline V gene sequence: CDR1 KGHSH, CDR2 LQKENI. Trimming removed 4 bases at V and 2 bases at J, with 15 bases between. CDR3 DNA: TGTGCCAGCTCACGCCGGGACACTTTTCCCTACGAGCAGTACTTC. Amino acids: CASSRRDTFPYEQYF.

The gene calls are TRBV5-6 and TRBJ2-7, with TRBD1 matching 9 bases. There are 15 residues in the CDR3. Germline CDR1 is SGHDT and CDR2 is YYEEEE. The trim removed 3 bases at V and 1 base at J, leaving 5 bases unmatched. The CDR3 sequence is CASSSGTGSSYEQYF. The CDR3 DNA is TGTGCCAGCAGCTCCGGGACAGGGTCTTCCTACGAGCAGTACTTC. The whole variable domain, filled in from reference TRBV5-6 and TRBJ2-7, reads DAGVTQSPTHLIKTRGQQVTLRCSPKSGHDTVSWYQQALGQGPQFIFQYYEEEERQRGNFPDRFSGHQFPNYSSELNVNALLLGDSALYLCASSSGTGSSYEQYFGPGTRLTVT.

V usage is TRBV6-1 and J usage is TRBJ2-6, with unresolved D. This CDR3 has 15 amino acids. In germline, CDR1 is MNHNS, CDR2 SASEGT. Deletions cut 3 bases from V and 0 bases from J, with 6 bases between. Here the CDR3 reads CASSDSLSGANVLTF. Here the CDR3 DNA reads TGTGCCAGCAGTGATTCCCTCTCTGGGGCCAACGTCCTGACTTTC.

The V gene is TRBV2, the J gene TRBJ2-1, with TRBD1 matching 8 bases. V was clipped by 11 bases and J by 8 bases; unmatched bases: 8. Per germline, CDR1 SNHLY and CDR2 FYNNEI. This CDR3 is built from 12 residues. The CDR3 DNA sequence: TGTGCCGGACAGGACAGGGTCGATGAGCAGTTCTTC. This sequence encodes CAGQDRVDEQFF.

This clone has only one observation. This chain joins TRBV27 and TRBJ2-2; the match to TRBD2 covers 9 bases. The CDR3 spans 20 residues. The V gene's germline CDR1 is MNHEY and CDR2 SMNVEV (reference sequence). V trimming: 2 bases; J trimming: 4 bases; junction bases outside the gene matches: 17. CDR3 sequence: CASSLPGLAFPRISTGELFF. CDR3 nucleotide sequence: TGTGCCAGCAGTTTACCGGGACTAGCCTTCCCTCGTATTTCCACCGGGGAGCTGTTTTTT.

J is TRBJ1-2 and V is TRBV2, with 8 bases aligning to TRBD1. Germline assignment: CDR1 SNHLY and CDR2 FYNNEI. The V gene end was trimmed by 5 bases and the J gene end by 4 bases; junction bases not matched to a gene: 9. The CDR3 has 15 residues. The chain's CDR3 is CASSNTGGLGYGYTF. The CDR3 bases are TGTGCCAGCAGTAATACAGGGGGTTTAGGCTATGGCTACACCTTC.

The chain carries TRBV2 and TRBJ2-2; 14 bases fit TRBD2. V was pared by 4 bases and J by 3 bases, with 4 bases of the junction left unmatched. The CDR3 covers 17 residues. Germline values: CDR1 SNHLY, CDR2 FYNNEI. CDR3 amino acids: CASSGGLAGAHTGELFF. The CDR3 DNA sequence: TGTGCCAGCAGTGGGGGACTAGCGGGGGCCCACACCGGGGAGCTGTTTTTT. The variable domain in full, with the rest retrieved from reference TRBV2 and TRBJ2-2, is EPEVTQTPSHQVTQMGQEVILRCVPISNHLYFYWYRQILGQKVEFLVSFYNNEISEKSEIFDDQFSVERPDGSNFTLKIRSTKLEDSAMYFCASSGGLAGAHTGELFFGEGSRLTVL.